This passage covers 26 T cell receptor beta chains from one sample sequenced in a study of T cell responses to AZD1222 COVID-19 vaccine (dated by TCRdb to about 2021). Reading the label with the study, this specimen's time point is: baseline before first vaccination. Library preparation employed the immunoSEQ multiplex PCR assay. TCRdb stores this immuneACCESS table with in-frame sequences only. Part of the clones is absent; in the studies checked, under half of the shortfall reflects unresolved V genes, and no reason is known for the rest. The sample records more than 95,000 clones, 88% of which are singletons. The ten largest clones add up to around 8.7% of the sample. Sequences were derived from peripheral blood, sampled on day 0 of AZD1222 vaccination. These receptors were collected from an adult in good health.

The rearrangement joins TRBV14 to TRBJ2-7, with 8 bases matching TRBD2. The CDR3 is 15 amino acids. The germline gives CDR1 SGHDN, CDR2 FVKESK. Trimming removed 2 bases from V and 2 bases from J; junction bases left unmatched: 5. CDR3 bases: TGTGCCAGCAGCCAAAGAAGCGGGGGAACCTACGAGCAGTACTTC. Its translation is CASSQRSGGTYEQYF.

This chain links TRBV7-8 with TRBJ2-3; 9 nucleotides align to TRBD2. CDR1 is SGHVS and CDR2 is FQNEAQ in the germline V gene. The CDR3 totals 15 residues. J was trimmed by 2 bases and V by 2 bases; bases with no gene match: 2. CDR3: CASSLRTSVTDTQYF. DNA for the CDR3: TGTGCCAGCAGCTTACGGACTAGCGTCACAGATACGCAGTATTTT. Filled out from reference TRBV7-8 and TRBJ2-3, the complete variable domain reads GAGVSQSPRYKVAKRGQDVALRCDPISGHVSLFWYQQALGQGPEFLTYFQNEAQLDKSGLPSDRFFAERPEGSVSTLKIQRTQQEDSAVYLCASSLRTSVTDTQYFGPGTRLTVL.

The chain combines TRBV19 with TRBJ1-1; perhaps TRBD1 as D (5 bases). V lost 3 bases to trimming and J lost 10 bases, with 21 bases between them. The CDR3 covers 15 residues. Germline lookup yields CDR1 LNHDA and CDR2 SQIVND (reference sequence). CDR3 amino acids: CASSIGQGAWGVAFF. CDR3 DNA: TGTGCCAGTAGTATCGGGCAGGGCGCCTGGGGGGTAGCTTTCTTT.

The chain has TRBV6-6 and TRBJ2-1; possibly TRBD1 or TRBD2 for D (5 bases each). The ends were cut back, 0 bases at V and 9 bases at J, with 15 bases in the middle. CDR1 and CDR2 from the germline V gene are MNHNY and SVGAGI (reference sequence). CDR3 size: 15 residues. The CDR3 coding sequence is TGTGCCAGCAGTTACTCGTTTTCCGGGGCTTCTGAGCAGTTCTTC. Protein sequence: CASSYSFSGASEQFF.

The chain couples TRBV28 to TRBJ1-6; the D gene is possibly TRBD1 (6 bases). Germline CDR1 reads MDHEN; CDR2 reads SYDVKM. With 6 bases removed from V and 9 bases from J, the gap between germline ends came to 15 bases. The CDR3 runs to 14 residues. In nucleotides, the CDR3 is TGTGCCAGCAGGGCTTCACAGGGAAGTTCACCCCTCCACTTT. Its protein is CASRASQGSSPLHF.

The chain recombines TRBV21-1 with TRBJ2-7; the table names TRBD2, a call not compared with the DNA. TRBV21-1 is assigned pseudogene status. This CDR3 is built from 13 residues. CDR3 sequence (DNA): TGTGCCAGCAGCAAACCTCCCCTTGACGAGCAGTACTTC. It translates to CASSKPPLDEQYF.

This chain connects TRBV5-1 to TRBJ2-3; the match to TRBD2 covers 9 bases. Germline loops: CDR1 SGHRS, CDR2 YFSETQ. This CDR3 is built from 16 residues. J gave up 4 bases and V 0 bases, and 6 bases lay outside the gene matches. The CDR3 DNA sequence: TGCGCCAGCAGCTTGGCTCCTAGCGGGGCGTCAGATACGCAGTATTTT. This sequence encodes CASSLAPSGASDTQYF.

This chain links TRBV6-5 with TRBJ2-1; 8 bases are a match to TRBD1. This CDR3 comprises 15 residues. The V gene end was trimmed by 6 bases and the J gene end by 6 bases; junction bases not matched to a gene: 10. Germline V lookup: CDR1 MNHEY, CDR2 SVGAGI. CDR3 nucleotide sequence: TGTGCCAGCAGCATGGACAGGGCCCTGGGCAATGAGCAGTTCTTC. Protein sequence: CASSMDRALGNEQFF.

J is TRBJ1-2 and V is TRBV11-2; D uncertain. Germline CDR1 is SGHAT and CDR2 is FQNNGV. V was pared by 4 bases and J by 1 base, with 7 bases between. This CDR3 is 13 amino acids long. The DNA of the CDR3 is TGTGCCAGCAGCTCGGGTCTTAACTATGGCTACACCTTC. It encodes CASSSGLNYGYTF.

This chain joins TRBV29-1 and TRBJ1-1; D may be TRBD1 (6 bases). V shed 6 bases and J shed 4 bases, with 15 bases lying between them. Germline V gives CDR1 SQVTM, CDR2 ANQGSEA. The CDR3 contains 13 residues. The CDR3 nucleotides read TGCAGCGTGAATACAGGGTCCGGCACTGAAGCTTTCTTT. It encodes CSVNTGSGTEAFF. Complete variable domain (other parts from reference TRBV29-1 and TRBJ1-1): SAVISQKPSRDICQRGTSLTIQCQVDSQVTMMFWYRQQPGQSLTLIATANQGSEATYESGFVIDKFPISRPNLTFSTLTVSNMSPEDSSIYLCSVNTGSGTEAFFGQGTRLTVV.

The chain joins TRBV7-9 to TRBJ2-1; weak D call: TRBD1 (6 bases). This CDR3 contains 13 residues. V was shortened by 4 bases and J by 9 bases, with 13 bases between the two germline ends. Germline CDR1 and CDR2: SEHNR and FQNEAQ (reference sequence). Here the CDR3 reads CASSSTGTGEQFF. The CDR3 region has the DNA TGTGCCAGCAGCTCAACAGGGACGGGTGAGCAGTTCTTC.

V gene TRBV5-1 combines with J gene TRBJ2-5; TRBD2 aligns across 11 bases. CDR1 SGHRS and CDR2 YFSETQ come from the germline V gene. CDR3 length equals 16 residues. Trimming cost V 2 bases and J 1 base; bases outside gene matches: 4. The CDR3 spells CASSFGGLAVQETQYF. The CDR3 DNA reads as TGCGCCAGCAGCTTCGGGGGACTAGCGGTCCAAGAGACCCAGTACTTC.

The chain uses TRBV29-1 and TRBJ1-1; D remains unclear. Germline V lookup: CDR1 SQVTM, CDR2 ANQGSEA. V lost 6 bases, J lost 6 bases, and 20 bases lay in between. CDR3 size: 14 residues. CDR3 region: CSVPVSGLRAEAFF. Here the CDR3 DNA reads TGCAGCGTGCCGGTCTCCGGGCTTCGAGCTGAAGCTTTCTTT.

The chain joins TRBV2 to TRBJ2-2, with 8 bases that match TRBD1. V was clipped by 6 bases and J by 2 bases; unmatched bases: 8. CDR3 length: 16 amino acids. Germline CDR1 SNHLY, CDR2 FYNNEI. This chain's CDR3 is CASRVDRGLNTGELFF. CDR3 coding DNA: TGTGCCAGCAGAGTCGACAGGGGTCTAAACACCGGGGAGCTGTTTTTT. Filled out from reference TRBV2 and TRBJ2-2, the complete variable domain reads EPEVTQTPSHQVTQMGQEVILRCVPISNHLYFYWYRQILGQKVEFLVSFYNNEISEKSEIFDDQFSVERPDGSNFTLKIRSTKLEDSAMYFCASRVDRGLNTGELFFGEGSRLTVL.

V usage is TRBV5-1 and J usage is TRBJ2-1; a possible D gene is TRBD1 (6 bases). The CDR3 spans 15 residues. V shed 6 bases and J shed 5 bases, with 18 bases lying between them. The germline V gene encodes CDR1 SGHRS and CDR2 YFSETQ. The CDR3 nucleotides are TGCGCCAGCACCGTCCAGGGGACCCGGAACAATGAGCAGTTCTTC. Translated, it gives CASTVQGTRNNEQFF. Variable domain in full (rest from reference TRBV5-1 and TRBJ2-1): KAGVTQTPRYLIKTRGQQVTLSCSPISGHRSVSWYQQTPGQGLQFLFEYFSETQRNKGNFPGRFSGRQFSNSRSEMNVSTLELGDSALYLCASTVQGTRNNEQFFGPGTRLTVL.

The rearrangement links TRBV2 to TRBJ1-6; TRBD1 agrees at 8 bases. The V segment lost 6 bases and the J segment 5 bases; nucleotides outside the gene matches: 9. Germline V gene data show CDR1 as SNHLY and CDR2 as FYNNEI. CDR3 length: 16 residues. CDR3 DNA sequence: TGTGCCAGCAGAGCTACAGGGGGATGGGATAATTCACCCCTCCACTTT. It codes for CASRATGGWDNSPLHF.

This rearrangement joins TRBV18 to TRBJ2-3, with D unclear. CDR3 length: 12 residues. Germline V gene sequence: CDR1 KGHSH, CDR2 LQKENI. With 2 bases removed from V and 0 bases from J, the gap between germline ends came to 0 bases. Written as DNA, the CDR3 is TGTGCCAGCTCACCAAGCACAGATACGCAGTATTTT. This codes for CASSPSTDTQYF. The full variable domain, with the rest looked up from reference TRBV18 and TRBJ2-3, is NAGVMQNPRHLVRRRGQEARLRCSPMKGHSHVYWYRQLPEEGLKFMVYLQKENIIDESGMPKERFSAEFPKEGPSILRIQQVVRGDSAAYFCASSPSTDTQYFGPGTRLTVL.

The V and J genes are TRBV5-6 and TRBJ1-1; 8 nucleotides agree with TRBD1. The CDR3 extends over 14 amino acids. The germline CDR1 and CDR2 sequences are SGHDT and YYEEEE. J was trimmed by 6 bases and V by 3 bases; bases with no gene match: 7. CDR3 amino acids: CASSYDRGVPEAFF. Here the CDR3 DNA reads TGTGCCAGCAGCTATGACAGGGGAGTGCCTGAAGCTTTCTTT. Supplemented by reference TRBV5-6 and TRBJ1-1, the full variable domain reads DAGVTQSPTHLIKTRGQQVTLRCSPKSGHDTVSWYQQALGQGPQFIFQYYEEEERQRGNFPDRFSGHQFPNYSSELNVNALLLGDSALYLCASSYDRGVPEAFFGQGTRLTVV.

This clone was seen only a few times. The rearrangement joins TRBV28 to TRBJ1-6, with a possible D match to TRBD1 (5 bases). There are 12 residues in the CDR3. V was shortened by 5 bases and J by 8 bases, with 7 bases between the two germline ends. Germline-derived CDR1 and CDR2 are MDHEN and SYDVKM. The CDR3 reads CASSQQDSPLHF. In DNA, the CDR3 is TGTGCCAGCAGTCAACAGGATTCACCCCTCCACTTT.

A single count supports this clone. The chain carries TRBV7-8 and TRBJ1-1; 11 nucleotides line up with TRBD1. V gave up 5 bases and J gave up 1 base; unmatched junction bases: 6. This CDR3 is 16 amino acids long. Germline lookup yields CDR1 SGHVS and CDR2 FQNEAQ. CDR3 nucleotide sequence: TGTGCCAGCAGCCCCAGGGGGACAGGGGGGAACACTGAAGCTTTCTTT. It is translated as CASSPRGTGGNTEAFF.

This sequence joins TRBV4-3 and TRBJ1-4; 11 nucleotides agree with TRBD1. Losses at the gene ends were 2 bases for V and 7 bases for J; bases not matched to a gene: 6. The V gene's germline CDR1 is LGHNA and CDR2 YSLEER. The CDR3 is 16 amino acids. CDR3 sequence: CASSQRQGTGGEKLFF. As DNA, the CDR3 is TGCGCCAGCAGCCAAAGACAAGGGACAGGGGGTGAAAAACTGTTTTTT.

V is TRBV9 and J is TRBJ2-5; D remains ambiguous. There are 15 residues in the CDR3. Trimming cost V 1 base and J 5 bases, with 15 bases left between them. Germline CDR1 is SGDLS and CDR2 is YYNGEE. CDR3 DNA sequence: TGTGCCAGCAGCGTAATGTCAGAAAAAGTGGAGACCCAGTACTTC. Its translation: CASSVMSEKVETQYF. Together with reference TRBV9 and TRBJ2-5, the CDR3 gives the full variable domain: DSGVTQTPKHLITATGQRVTLRCSPRSGDLSVYWYQQSLDQGLQFLIQYYNGEERAKGNILERFSAQQFPDLHSELNLSSLELGDSALYFCASSVMSEKVETQYFGPGTRLLVL.

The chain carries TRBV28 and TRBJ2-7; TRBD1 aligns across 11 bases. Germline assignment: CDR1 MDHEN and CDR2 SYDVKM. Trimming took 5 bases from V and 3 from J; bases not matched to a gene: 6. CDR3 length equals 15 residues. The CDR3 reads CASSPPGQGVYEQYF. The CDR3 nucleotides read TGTGCCAGCAGTCCGCCGGGACAGGGGGTCTACGAGCAGTACTTC.

The chain is built from TRBV2 and TRBJ1-3, with D perhaps TRBD1 (6 bases). The germline V gene has CDR1 SNHLY and CDR2 FYNNEI. The CDR3 has 14 residues. V lost 6 bases to trimming and J lost 7 bases, with 16 bases between them. The CDR3 sequence: CASSPGQLANTIYF. In DNA form, the CDR3 reads TGTGCCAGCAGCCCTGGACAGTTGGCGAACACCATATATTTT.

The chain joins TRBV27 to TRBJ2-7; tentative D call: TRBD2 (6 bases). CDR3 length: 11 amino acids. Per the germline V gene, CDR1 is MNHEY and CDR2 is SMNVEV (reference sequence). Trimming shortened V by 8 bases and J by 2 bases, and 7 bases separated the two germline ends. CDR3 in amino acids: CASGGPYEQYF. The CDR3, as DNA: TGTGCCAGCGGAGGGCCCTACGAGCAGTACTTC.

The chain carries TRBV6-2 or TRBV6-3 and TRBJ1-1, with unresolved D. This CDR3 is 11 amino acids long. CDR1 and CDR2 from the germline V gene are MNHEY and SVGEGT. V was shortened by 5 bases and J by 7 bases, with 8 bases between the two germline ends. The CDR3 here is CASSTWGEAFF. The DNA of the CDR3 is TGTGCCAGCAGTACTTGGGGTGAAGCTTTCTTT.